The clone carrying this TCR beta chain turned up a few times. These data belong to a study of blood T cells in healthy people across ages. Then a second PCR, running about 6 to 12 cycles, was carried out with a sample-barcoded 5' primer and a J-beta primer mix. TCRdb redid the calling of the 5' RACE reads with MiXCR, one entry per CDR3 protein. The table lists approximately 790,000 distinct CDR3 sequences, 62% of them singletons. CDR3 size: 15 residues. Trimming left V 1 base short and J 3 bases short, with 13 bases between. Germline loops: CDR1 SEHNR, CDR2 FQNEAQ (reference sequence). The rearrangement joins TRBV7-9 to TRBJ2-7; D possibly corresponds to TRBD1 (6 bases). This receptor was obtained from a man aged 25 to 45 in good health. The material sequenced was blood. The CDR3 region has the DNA TGTGCCAGCAGCTTAGGGGGGCGTGAAAGCTACGAGCAGTACTTC. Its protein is CASSLGGRESYEQYF.